The clone carrying this T cell receptor beta chain was counted a single time. The CDR3 runs 15 residues. Germline V gives CDR1 MNHEY, CDR2 SMNVEV (reference sequence). V lost 6 bases and J lost 1; bases outside the gene matches: 8. Per the study methods: Amplified reference gene primers provided the basis for estimating nucleated cell counts. The repertoire was sequenced with immunoSEQ multiplex PCR; TCRdb's copy has only in-frame clones and lacks some. D and trimming were read from the DNA, whereas the V and J calls and clone size are those reported in that table. The repertoire holds around 70,000 clones, with 87% as singletons. This sample was included in a study of blood T cell repertoires in COVID-19. Overall study context: Italy, Spain and the United States were the sources of the convalescent and acute COVID-19 samples. From T cells, B-cell-depleted T cells, or PBMCs came the material, which was cDNA or gDNA.

The sequencing input was peripheral blood. The origin of this receptor is a man aged 50 to 59 with active COVID-19. The chain carries TRBV27 and TRBJ1-1; TRBD1 aligns across 7 bases. The CDR3: CASSRDSASNTEAFF. CDR3 sequence (DNA): TGTGCCAGCAGCCGGGACAGCGCTTCGAACACTGAAGCTTTCTTT.